This T cell receptor beta chain stems from a study of blood T cells in healthy people across ages (dated by TCRdb to the mid-2010s). In the study overall: In model experiments, template switching captured about one uniquely barcoded TCR beta cDNA molecule for every two T cells. Using deep sequencing normalized with unique cDNA molecular identifiers, the study measured how TCR beta repertoire diversity changes with age. Four age groups were formed from the donors: young (average approximately 15 years), middle-aged (just under 40), aged (roughly 58) and long-lived (approximately 78). To avoid experimental bias, donors of different ages were spread randomly across the sequencing lanes. For two donors (one aged 18 to 30 and one aged 80 or older), the study analyzed two additional independent replicas of 1 million unique cDNA reads from the same blood draw. General study outcomes and caveats: Because profiling used bulk unsorted PBMCs, naive and antigen-experienced compartments could not be compared conclusively. As age increased, observed TCR beta diversity per million T cells dropped in a roughly linear way, and a significant reduction was already evident by age 40. Total diversity estimates from one million sequenced T cells were considered lower bounds and underestimates. Compared with the aged group, more naive CD4+ T cells, fewer expanded clones and increased TCR diversity were shown by the long-lived group, suggesting age selection. There was a strong correlation between observed TCR beta diversity and the percentage of naive T cells measured by flow cytometry. Donor CMV infection status was unknown, potentially confounding age-related changes in expanded clonotypes.

Library method: 5' RACE. TCRdb names Illumina HiSeq 2500 as the instrument used. The second PCR ran for roughly 6 to 11 cycles and used a J-beta primer mix along with a sample-barcoded 5' primer. Each TCR beta cDNA molecule received a unique molecular identifier from a template-switch 5' adaptor carrying 12 random nucleotides. At least 2.5 million CDR3-containing paired-end reads were obtained from each sample. All of the RNA was converted into first-strand cDNA using the Mint cDNA synthesis kit, with a TRBC-specific oligonucleotide serving as the primer. After uracil-DNA glycosylase treatment, a first 18-cycle PCR used universal primers M1SS and BC2_uni_R on all cDNA. In the original analysis: For normalization, 1 million high-quality reads, each with a distinct molecular identifier, were randomly selected from each sample. Reads with shared molecular identifiers were discarded instead of being binned into consensus sequences. MiTCR, set to a Q25 quality threshold and the strictest error-elimination algorithm, was used for CDR3 identification, clonotype clustering and error correction. A nonparametric unseen species model with Euler transformation was used to estimate a lower bound on total TCR beta diversity. TCRdb reprocessed the public reads (quality trimming at Q25 with fastp, clone calling with MiXCR) and kept in-frame beta chains. Entries that share a CDR3 protein sequence are merged under the most common genes and DNA. None of the V and J calls come from the authors' own analysis; TCRdb made them. Present in this sample are approximately 770,000 distinct CDR3 sequences, about 62% of which were seen just once. In total, the top ten clones hold 20% to 25% of the sample.

About this clonotype: The antigen it recognizes is unknown. There are no base qualities to consult, and no much larger clone falls within one base.

Inclusive of the bounding cysteine and phenylalanine, the CDR3 is 12 residues long. Just CDR3 DNA is preserved here, 36 bases in frame from base 1. CDR1 and CDR2 were assigned from the germline V gene (reference sequence) as DFQATT and SNEGSKA. The approximately 41 donors, aged roughly 6 to 95 years, were systemically healthy Caucasian individuals from Russia. Each donor gave roughly 11 milliliters of peripheral blood, drawn into EDTA-treated Vacutainer tubes. Ficoll-Paque density-gradient centrifugation was used to isolate PBMCs, with at least 6.5 million per sample. Total RNA, at least 6 micrograms per sample, was extracted from PBMCs with Trizol reagent. For every donor, an aliquot of PBMCs went through flow cytometry to measure the percentages of naive CD45RAhigh/CD27high T cells.

The V and J genes are TRBV20-1 and TRBJ2-4, and the D gene may be TRBD2, 6 bases matching. TRBJ2-7 explains the end of the DNA better; the J call may be wrong. The source of this sequence is a young man in good health. Sequencing was done on a sample of blood. CDR3 loop: CSARREVVEQYF. Here is the DNA: TGCAGTGCTCGCAGGGAGGTCGTCGAGCAGTACTTC.